The 32 T cell receptor beta chains given below trace back to one sample, sequenced in a study of shared clonotypes between healthy human individuals (dated by TCRdb to 2018 to 2021). Libraries were prepared through the immunoSEQ multiplex PCR assay. TCRdb holds this immuneACCESS table with in-frame rearrangements only. Some clones are missing; in checked studies, unresolved V genes explain under half, and the rest has no known cause. Within this sample are roughly 1,500,000 clones, with 98% of them counted one time only. About 0.34% of the sample rests with the top ten. The source material was naive CD4+ T cells sorted from blood. The sample's cell subset or site label is to be understood as: CD45RA+ positively selected. The receptors originated from a man aged 25-45 years in good health.

As for this clone: At the DNA level, this CDR3 is encoded by other sequences in the same sample as well. This chain joins TRBV9 and TRBJ2-7; 9 bases match TRBD1. The V gene's germline CDR1 is SGDLS and CDR2 YYNGEE. This CDR3 has 15 residues. J gave up 7 bases and V 0 bases, and 8 bases lay outside the gene matches. The CDR3 coding sequence is TGTGCCAGCAGCGTAGTTGGGACAGGGCTCGGGGAGCAGTACTTC. It encodes CASSVVGTGLGEQYF.

The gene calls are TRBV14 and TRBJ1-5; D uncertain. V gave up 3 bases and J gave up 9 bases, with 12 bases separating them. Germline V gene lookup returns CDR1 SGHDN and CDR2 FVKESK. CDR3 length: 13 residues. In DNA form, the CDR3 reads TGTGCCAGCAGCCAGGGCCCCAGGACGCCCCAGCATTTT. It yields the protein CASSQGPRTPQHF.

The chain has TRBV19 and TRBJ1-1; 8 nucleotides match TRBD1. Trimming at V came to 4 bases and at J to 6 bases, leaving 4 bases not matched to a gene. This CDR3 spans 13 amino acids. Germline V gives CDR1 LNHDA, CDR2 SQIVND (reference sequence). CDR3 coding DNA: TGTGCCAGTAGTACGTCGGACAGGGCTGAAGCTTTCTTT. The encoded protein is CASSTSDRAEAFF.

This chain joins TRBV9 and TRBJ2-7; D gene unclear. V was cut by 4 bases and J by 1 base, with 12 bases left in between. Germline V lookup: CDR1 SGDLS, CDR2 YYNGEE. This CDR3 has 14 amino acids. CDR3 bases: TGTGCCAGCAGCCCCGACTTCCTATCCTACGAGCAGTACTTC. It specifies CASSPDFLSYEQYF. Full variable domain (remainder filled in from reference TRBV9 and TRBJ2-7): DSGVTQTPKHLITATGQRVTLRCSPRSGDLSVYWYQQSLDQGLQFLIQYYNGEERAKGNILERFSAQQFPDLHSELNLSSLELGDSALYFCASSPDFLSYEQYFGPGTRLTVT.

The chain has TRBV11-2 and TRBJ2-1; D gene unclear. Looked up from germline, CDR1 is SGHAT and CDR2 is FQNNGV. V dropped 6 bases and J dropped 14 bases, with 17 bases sitting between them. The CDR3 consists of 12 residues. The DNA of the CDR3 is TGTGCCAGCAGTCGTACTTCTGAAGGTGAGTTCTTC. This gives the protein CASSRTSEGEFF.

The chain recombines TRBV2 with TRBJ2-7, with a possible D match to TRBD1 (6 bases). The CDR3 has 16 amino acids. V dropped 6 bases and J dropped 6 bases, with 24 bases sitting between them. Germline CDR1 reads SNHLY; CDR2 reads FYNNEI. DNA of the CDR3: TGTGCCAGCAGCCACCCCCTGAAAGGGGGTCGAAGCGAGCAGTACTTC. Amino acids: CASSHPLKGGRSEQYF.

The chain joins TRBV2 to TRBJ2-2, with D hard to call. V gave up 5 bases and J gave up 1 base, with 14 bases separating them. CDR1 SNHLY and CDR2 FYNNEI come from the germline V gene. The CDR3 sequence is 16 residues long. Here the CDR3 reads CASSPQALRNTGELFF. DNA of the CDR3: TGTGCCAGCAGTCCGCAGGCCCTACGGAACACCGGGGAGCTGTTTTTT.

The genes are TRBV28 and TRBJ1-3; D gene unclear. CDR3 length equals 14 residues. Trimming shortened V by 5 bases and J by 2 bases, and 10 bases separated the two germline ends. Germline V lookup: CDR1 MDHEN, CDR2 SYDVKM. As DNA, the CDR3 is TGTGCCAGCAGTGAACCGTTCCCTGGAAACACCATATATTTT. Translation gives CASSEPFPGNTIYF.

The V and J genes are TRBV6-1 and TRBJ2-1, with 12 bases aligning to TRBD1. The V gene end was trimmed by 6 bases and the J gene end by 9 bases; junction bases not matched to a gene: 9. The CDR3 loop spans 15 amino acids. Germline values: CDR1 MNHNS, CDR2 SASEGT. CDR3 in amino acids: CASSSGTGGSFEQFF. For the CDR3, the DNA is TGTGCCAGCAGCTCCGGGACAGGGGGCTCTTTTGAGCAGTTCTTC.

The gene calls are TRBV2 and TRBJ1-2; D remains unclear. CDR3 length: 12 amino acids. Trimming took 4 bases from V and 8 from J, leaving 11 bases between them. Germline CDR1 and CDR2: SNHLY and FYNNEI. This chain's CDR3 is CASSGRERGYTF. The DNA for the CDR3 is TGTGCCAGCAGTGGACGCGAGAGGGGCTACACCTTC.

J is TRBJ2-7 and V is TRBV27; no firm D call. V was clipped by 6 bases and J by 1 base, with 10 bases between them. There are 13 residues in the CDR3. Germline loops: CDR1 MNHEY, CDR2 SMNVEV (reference sequence). The CDR3 loop reads CASSAGISYEQYF. The CDR3 DNA reads as TGTGCCAGCAGCGCAGGTATTTCCTACGAGCAGTACTTC.

V usage is TRBV5-1 and J usage is TRBJ1-2, with 10 bases identical to TRBD1. Germline V CDR1 and CDR2: SGHRS, YFSETQ. The CDR3 runs to 16 residues. V dropped 1 base and J dropped 3; count of bases not matched to a gene: 6. CDR3 sequence: CASSLNPGTGDYGYTF. The CDR3 DNA follows: TGCGCCAGCAGCTTGAATCCCGGGACAGGGGACTATGGCTACACCTTC.

This chain uses TRBV9 with TRBJ2-7, with 9 bases that match TRBD1. Trimming took 10 bases from V and 3 from J; bases not matched to a gene: 5. The CDR3 spans 12 residues. CDR1 is SGDLS, CDR2 YYNGEE, per germline. In nucleotides, the CDR3 is TGTGCCTCCGGGACAGGGCTCTACGAGCAGTACTTC. Translating gives CASGTGLYEQYF.

The chain links TRBV28 to TRBJ1-1; D not resolved. Between the trimmed V and J ends, which lost 6 bases and 3 bases, there was a span of 8 bases. Germline values: CDR1 MDHEN, CDR2 SYDVKM. The CDR3 spans 12 residues. The DNA of the CDR3 is TGTGCCAGCAGGTCAGAACACACTGAAGCTTTCTTT. It is translated as CASRSEHTEAFF.

The chain joins TRBV7-3 to TRBJ2-1, with 7 bases identical to TRBD2. Germline CDR1 reads SGHTA; CDR2 reads FQGTGA. V lost 5 bases to trimming and J lost 3 bases; unmatched junction nucleotides: 10. The CDR3 sequence is 16 residues long. The CDR3 DNA reads as TGTGCCAGCAGCGCCCAGGCGACTAGCAGCTACAATGAGCAGTTCTTC. This translates into CASSAQATSSYNEQFF.

This clone has just one count. The V gene is TRBV11-2, the J gene TRBJ2-4, with no clear D. Per germline, CDR1 SGHAT and CDR2 FQNNGV. Trimming shortened V by 1 base and J by 8 bases, and 9 bases separated the two germline ends. The CDR3 is 13 residues long. CDR3 region: CASSLGRRDIQYF. The CDR3 coding sequence is TGTGCCAGCAGCTTAGGCAGAAGGGACATTCAGTACTTC.

The rearrangement joins TRBV19 to TRBJ2-3; D is unclear. Germline V lookup: CDR1 LNHDA, CDR2 SQIVND (reference sequence). V gave up 6 bases and J gave up 1 base, with 8 bases separating them. CDR3 length: 13 amino acids. The CDR3 nucleotides read TGTGCCAGTAGAAGAATAGGCACAGATACGCAGTATTTT. Its translation: CASRRIGTDTQYF.

The chain carries TRBV5-5 and TRBJ2-7, with TRBD1 identical over 7 bases. With V trimmed by 4 bases and J by 1 base, 8 bases remained unmatched. This CDR3 is built from 15 residues. CDR1 is SGHKS and CDR2 is YYEKEE in the germline V gene (reference sequence). CDR3 amino acids: CASSRQTGISYEQYF. CDR3 coding DNA: TGTGCCAGCAGCAGACAGACAGGGATATCCTACGAGCAGTACTTC. Full variable domain (remainder filled in from reference TRBV5-5 and TRBJ2-7): DAGVTQSPTHLIKTRGQQVTLRCSPISGHKSVSWYQQVLGQGPQFIFQYYEKEERGRGNFPDRFSARQFPNYSSELNVNALLLGDSALYLCASSRQTGISYEQYFGPGTRLTVT.

The chain joins TRBV9 to TRBJ1-3; D gene ambiguous. The CDR3 has 15 amino acids. V lost 3 bases, J lost 0 bases, and 10 bases lay in between. Germline values: CDR1 SGDLS, CDR2 YYNGEE. CDR3 nucleotides: TGTGCCAGCAGCGCGCAGGAGCGCTCTGGAAACACCATATATTTT. The encoded protein is CASSAQERSGNTIYF.

With respect to this clone: Other DNA sequences in this sample translate to the same CDR3. The chain joins TRBV5-4 to TRBJ2-5; 7 bases are shared with TRBD1. The J segment lost 2 bases and the V segment lost 4 bases, leaving 2 bases of the junction unmatched. There are 13 residues in the CDR3. CDR1 SGHNT and CDR2 YYREEE come from the germline V gene (reference sequence). This CDR3 is CASSRDSQETQYF. In nucleotides, the CDR3 is TGTGCCAGCAGCCGGGACAGTCAAGAGACCCAGTACTTC. The full variable domain, its missing parts supplied by reference TRBV5-4 and TRBJ2-5, is ETGVTQSPTHLIKTRGQQVTLRCSSQSGHNTVSWYQQALGQGPQFIFQYYREEENGRGNFPPRFSGLQFPNYSSELNVNALELDDSALYLCASSRDSQETQYFGPGTRLLVL.

The chain joins TRBV5-4 to TRBJ2-1; 9 bases match TRBD1. The germline V gene has CDR1 SGHNT and CDR2 YYREEE (reference sequence). Trimming at V came to 4 bases and at J to 3 bases, leaving 5 bases not matched to a gene. The CDR3 sequence is 15 residues long. CDR3 nucleotides: TGTGCCAGCAGCGGGGGACAGGGAAGCTACAATGAGCAGTTCTTC. Amino acids: CASSGGQGSYNEQFF.

The chain uses TRBV28 and TRBJ1-5; 8 bases are a match to TRBD1. V trimming: 6 bases; J trimming: 2 bases; junction bases outside the gene matches: 6. The CDR3 has 15 amino acids. Looked up from germline, CDR1 is MDHEN and CDR2 is SYDVKM. The CDR3 coding sequence is TGTGCCAGCAGATCCACGGGACAGGGCAATCAGCCCCAGCATTTT. It translates to CASRSTGQGNQPQHF.

V and J are TRBV7-2 and TRBJ1-5, with unresolved D. Trimming took off 0 bases at V and 0 bases at J, with 9 bases between the two ends. The CDR3 runs to 16 residues. CDR1 and CDR2 (germline): SGHTA, FQGNSA. The DNA of the CDR3 is TGTGCCAGCAGCTTAGCGGGGTCTCATAGCAATCAGCCCCAGCATTTT. Its protein is CASSLAGSHSNQPQHF.

This sequence joins TRBV7-9 and TRBJ2-2, with D possibly matching TRBD2 (6 bases). CDR1 SEHNR and CDR2 FQNEAQ come from the germline V gene (reference sequence). The V gene lost 3 bases and the J gene lost 5 bases, with 10 bases spanning the gap. This CDR3 comprises 14 residues. The chain's CDR3 is CASSFGAGTGELFF. The CDR3 region has the DNA TGTGCCAGCAGCTTTGGGGCGGGGACCGGGGAGCTGTTTTTT. Filled out from reference TRBV7-9 and TRBJ2-2, the complete variable domain reads DTGVSQNPRHKITKRGQNVTFRCDPISEHNRLYWYRQTLGQGPEFLTYFQNEAQLEKSRLLSDRFSAERPKGSFSTLEIQRTEQGDSAMYLCASSFGAGTGELFFGEGSRLTVL.

The J gene is TRBJ2-5, the V gene TRBV11-2, with TRBD2 matching 8 bases. CDR1 and CDR2 from the germline V gene are SGHAT and FQNNGV. The CDR3 runs to 14 residues. V was pared by 1 base and J by 4 bases, with 2 bases of the junction left unmatched. The CDR3 sequence: CASSLVLAGETQYF. CDR3 nucleotide sequence: TGTGCCAGCAGCTTAGTCCTAGCGGGAGAGACCCAGTACTTC.

The chain carries TRBV7-3 and TRBJ2-3; TRBD2 matches at 7 bases. The CDR3 runs 14 residues. Trimming cost V 5 bases and J 3 bases; bases outside gene matches: 5. Germline lookup yields CDR1 SGHTA and CDR2 FQGTGA. For the CDR3, the DNA is TGTGCCAGCAGCACCCGGGGAGGGACAGATACGCAGTATTTT. Translating it yields CASSTRGGTDTQYF. Full variable domain (outside the CDR3, taken from reference TRBV7-3 and TRBJ2-3): GAGVSQTPSNKVTEKGKYVELRCDPISGHTALYWYRQSLGQGPEFLIYFQGTGAADDSGLPNDRFFAVRPEGSVSTLKIQRTERGDSAVYLCASSTRGGTDTQYFGPGTRLTVL.

The rearrangement uses TRBV5-1 and TRBJ2-7; possible D gene TRBD1, 5 bases. The V gene lost 4 bases and the J gene lost 5 bases, with 10 bases spanning the gap. This CDR3 is 12 amino acids long. CDR1 is SGHRS and CDR2 is YFSETQ in the germline V gene. The CDR3 sequence is CASSPDSDEQYF. The CDR3 DNA reads TGCGCCAGCAGCCCTGACAGTGACGAGCAGTACTTC.

CDR3 amino acids: CASSPTGSNGYTF. The DNA of the CDR3 is TGTGCCAGCAGTCCGACAGGGTCTAATGGCTACACCTTC. The chain combines TRBV6-4 with TRBJ1-2, with TRBD1 identical over 7 bases. The CDR3 spans 13 residues. J lost 6 bases, V lost 5 bases, and 6 bases had no gene match. Germline lookup yields CDR1 MRHNA and CDR2 SNTAGT.

The chain has TRBV5-1 and TRBJ2-3; the match to TRBD1 covers 7 bases. The germline CDR1 and CDR2 sequences are SGHRS and YFSETQ. The CDR3 has 15 amino acids. V dropped 2 bases and J dropped 5; count of bases not matched to a gene: 8. The CDR3 sequence is CASSLGGIEGDTQYF. The CDR3 DNA sequence: TGCGCCAGCAGCTTAGGGGGCATAGAGGGAGATACGCAGTATTTT. Full variable domain (remainder filled in from reference TRBV5-1 and TRBJ2-3): KAGVTQTPRYLIKTRGQQVTLSCSPISGHRSVSWYQQTPGQGLQFLFEYFSETQRNKGNFPGRFSGRQFSNSRSEMNVSTLELGDSALYLCASSLGGIEGDTQYFGPGTRLTVL.

V and J are TRBV5-6 and TRBJ2-7; no reliable D call. The CDR3 loop spans 13 amino acids. The V gene's germline CDR1 is SGHDT and CDR2 YYEEEE. Between the trimmed V and J ends, which lost 4 bases and 5 bases, there was a span of 13 bases. In DNA form, the CDR3 reads TGTGCCAGCAGCACCCCCATTCGGCACGAGCAGTACTTC. It codes for CASSTPIRHEQYF.

J is TRBJ2-7 and V is TRBV7-6, with TRBD2 as a possible D gene (6 bases). The CDR3 is 17 residues long. The V end was cut by 3 bases, the J end by 2 bases, with 20 bases between. Germline loops: CDR1 SGHVS, CDR2 FNYEAQ. CDR3: CASSFRVRGLEAYEQYF. The CDR3, as DNA: TGTGCCAGCAGCTTCAGGGTACGGGGACTGGAGGCCTACGAGCAGTACTTC.

V gene TRBV11-3 combines with J gene TRBJ2-1; D possibly corresponds to TRBD1 (5 bases). Per germline, CDR1 SGHNT and CDR2 YENEEA. This CDR3 is built from 15 residues. Deletions cut 5 bases from V and 0 bases from J, with 11 bases between. The CDR3 DNA reads TGTGCCAGCAGCCAAGGACAACCCTCCTACAATGAGCAGTTCTTC. Protein: CASSQGQPSYNEQFF.